This TCR beta chain was captured by sequencing in a study of blood T cells in healthy people across ages. For the second PCR, which ran for about 7 to 11 cycles, a sample-barcoded 5' primer and a J-beta primer mix were used. TCRdb reprocessed the 5' RACE reads via MiXCR and lists one record per CDR3 protein. Among 700,000 to 950,000 distinct CDR3 sequences, approximately 39% were seen once, and the ten largest hold 20% to 25%. This clonotype was picked up a small number of times. The ends lost 0 bases at V and 4 bases at J; junction bases unmatched: 7. The CDR3 consists of 16 residues. CDR1 SGHKS and CDR2 YYEKEE come from the germline V gene (reference sequence).

The chain joins TRBV5-5 to TRBJ2-1; 7 bases line up with TRBD2. This TCR came from a woman aged 60 to 75 in good health. Sequences were obtained from blood. CDR3 DNA sequence: TGTGCCAGCAGCTTGGAAGGAAGCGGGGTTTACAATGAGCAGTTCTTC. Its protein is CASSLEGSGVYNEQFF.